The 21 T cell receptor beta chains given below trace back to one sample, sequenced in a study of T cells in Graves' hyperthyroidism and ophthalmopathy. Amplification of TCR beta CDR3 regions used RNA as the template. First-round RT-PCR of the TCR CDR3 relied on the HTBI primer set. TCRdb reprocessed the multiplex PCR reads via MiXCR and lists one record per CDR3 protein. This sample has roughly 510,000 distinct CDR3 sequences, with around 20% found just once. What was sequenced was blood. The receptors were sampled from a young man with Graves' hyperthyroidism.

The chain uses TRBV4-1 and TRBJ1-5; TRBD1 aligns across 8 bases. CDR1 and CDR2 (germline): MGHRA, YSYEKL. The V and J ends lost 1 base and 0 bases, in that order; junction bases with no gene match: 11. The CDR3 totals 19 residues. Written as DNA, the CDR3 is TGCGCCAGCAGCCAAGTTGTCGGACAGGGATCCCATAGCAATCAGCCCCAGCATTTT. Amino acids: CASSQVVGQGSHSNQPQHF.

This clonotype was counted ten times or more. This chain links TRBV2 with TRBJ1-2; 8 positions agree with TRBD1. CDR1 SNHLY and CDR2 FYNNEI come from the germline V gene. This CDR3 is built from 14 residues. V trimming: 4 bases; J trimming: 6 bases; junction bases outside the gene matches: 7. CDR3 protein: CASSGLDREDGYTF. CDR3 bases: TGTGCCAGCAGTGGTCTGGACAGGGAGGATGGCTACACCTTC.

This clonotype occurred many times. The V gene is TRBV28, the J gene TRBJ2-7, with D possibly matching TRBD2 (7 bases). Germline V gives CDR1 MDHEN, CDR2 SYDVKM. The CDR3 is made up of 14 amino acids. V lost 6 bases, J lost 5 bases, and 17 bases lay in between. The CDR3 bases are TGTGCCAGCAGCCCCGCGGGGGCGATCAACGAGCAGTACTTC. Encoded protein: CASSPAGAINEQYF.

Comment on this clonotype: Sequence at one end of the junction differs from germline and may be a read error. V is TRBV5-5 and J is TRBJ1-1; D may be TRBD1 (5 bases). The CDR3 loop spans 13 amino acids. Germline V gene data show CDR1 as SGHKS and CDR2 as YYEKEE (reference sequence). The CDR3 loop reads CASSLDRYTEACF. The CDR3 DNA sequence: TGTGCCAGCAGCTTGGACAGGTACACTGAAGCTTGCTTT.

V is TRBV11-2 and J is TRBJ2-2, with 11 nucleotides matching TRBD2. Trimming at V came to 5 bases and at J to 6 bases, leaving 8 bases not matched to a gene. This CDR3 is built from 16 residues. Germline values: CDR1 SGHAT, CDR2 FQNNGV. The CDR3 bases are TGTGCCAGCAGCGCCACAACTAGCGGGAGTGCCGGGGAGCTGTTTTTT. It yields the protein CASSATTSGSAGELFF.

This chain joins TRBV9 and TRBJ1-3; D gene uncertain. V was pared by 4 bases and J by 2 bases, with 10 bases between. This CDR3 is built from 14 residues. Germline CDR1 is SGDLS and CDR2 is YYNGEE. CDR3 protein: CASSPETAGNTIYF. Written as DNA, the CDR3 is TGTGCCAGCAGCCCCGAGACGGCTGGAAACACCATATATTTT. The complete variable domain, with remaining parts taken from reference TRBV9 and TRBJ1-3, reads DSGVTQTPKHLITATGQRVTLRCSPRSGDLSVYWYQQSLDQGLQFLIQYYNGEERAKGNILERFSAQQFPDLHSELNLSSLELGDSALYFCASSPETAGNTIYFGEGSWLTVV.

This clonotype was seen many times. The J gene is TRBJ1-2, the V gene TRBV12-3 or TRBV12-4; D may be TRBD1 (6 bases). The CDR3 has 14 residues. Deletions cut 4 bases from V and 2 bases from J, with 11 bases between. The CDR3 DNA sequence: TGTGCCAGCAGTTCTCCAGGACAGAACTATGGCTACACCTTC. Translated: CASSSPGQNYGYTF.

This clonotype was counted only a few times. This chain links TRBV4-1 with TRBJ2-5; tentatively, D is TRBD1 or TRBD2 (5 bases each). The CDR3 has 14 residues. Germline V gene lookup returns CDR1 MGHRA and CDR2 YSYEKL. The V gene lost 3 bases and the J gene lost 4 bases, with 12 bases spanning the gap. CDR3 region: CASSHGGLGETQYF. CDR3 in DNA: TGCGCCAGCAGCCATGGGGGTCTTGGAGAGACCCAGTACTTC.

This chain links TRBV12-3 or TRBV12-4 with TRBJ1-1, with D possibly TRBD1 on 5 matching bases. The V and J ends lost 7 bases and 5 bases respectively, with 11 bases between them. The CDR3 length is 12 residues. The CDR3 spells CASTNGGTEAFF. For the CDR3, the DNA is TGTGCCAGCACAAACGGGGGGACTGAAGCTTTCTTT.

The table lists this clonotype with many counts. The V call is TRBV20-1, the J call TRBJ1-5; D unclear. The CDR3 covers 15 residues. Germline lookup yields CDR1 DFQATT and CDR2 SNEGSKA (reference sequence). V gave up 0 bases and J gave up 2 bases, with 11 bases separating them. The CDR3 nucleotides read TGCAGTGCTAGAGAACCTCGGGAGGGCAATCAGCCCCAGCATTTT. The encoded protein is CSAREPREGNQPQHF.

This clonotype was seen a handful of times. J is TRBJ2-4 and V is TRBV28; TRBD1 might be the D (6 bases). The CDR3 is made up of 11 amino acids. The germline V gene has CDR1 MDHEN and CDR2 SYDVKM. V shed 5 bases and J shed 12 bases, with 11 bases lying between them. The CDR3, as DNA: TGTGCCAGCAGTCTGGGGGCAGATCAGTACTTC. Encoded protein: CASSLGADQYF.

The rearrangement links TRBV3-1 to TRBJ1-1; D not certain. The CDR3 consists of 15 residues. V shed 0 bases and J shed 3 bases, with 11 bases lying between them. From germline, CDR1 is LGHDT and CDR2 YNNKEL (reference sequence). In DNA form, the CDR3 reads TGTGCCAGCAGCCAAGATTGGCCCGCGGACACTGAAGCTTTCTTT. The encoded protein is CASSQDWPADTEAFF.

Notes on this clonotype: Given a much more abundant clone one base away, this may be a read error. The chain joins TRBV7-9 to TRBJ1-3; no definite D call. With 5 bases removed from V and 0 bases from J, the gap between germline ends came to 5 bases. Germline V CDR1 and CDR2: SEHNR, FQNEAQ (reference sequence). This CDR3 has 13 residues. CDR3 coding DNA: TGTGCCAGCAGCCGGTACTCTGGAAACACCATATATTTT. This translates into CASSRYSGNTIYF.

This clonotype was observed a few times. The CDR3, as DNA: TGCGCCAGCAGTGATTGGGGACAGGAATACGAGCAGTACTTC. It yields the protein CASSDWGQEYEQYF. The J gene is TRBJ2-7, the V gene TRBV10-2, with 8 bases matching TRBD1. CDR1 and CDR2 (germline): WSHSY, SAAADI. This CDR3 spans 14 amino acids. Trimming took 3 bases from V and 4 from J; bases not matched to a gene: 5.

This clonotype was picked up many times. This chain joins TRBV7-8 and TRBJ1-5; no clear D gene. The germline V gene has CDR1 SGHVS and CDR2 FQNEAQ. CDR3 length: 14 residues. Between the trimmed V and J ends, which lost 7 bases and 0 bases, there was a span of 10 bases. The chain's CDR3 is CASTTGDSNQPQHF. The CDR3 coding sequence is TGTGCCAGCACAACGGGAGATAGCAATCAGCCCCAGCATTTT.

V is TRBV6-1 and J is TRBJ2-7; D may match TRBD1 or TRBD2 (6 bases each). The CDR3 runs 16 residues. Per germline, CDR1 MNHNS and CDR2 SASEGT. Trimming shortened V by 2 bases and J by 1 base, and 15 bases separated the two germline ends. CDR3 residues: CASSESGVGASYEQYF. CDR3 in DNA: TGTGCCAGCAGTGAATCGGGAGTGGGGGCTTCCTACGAGCAGTACTTC.

This chain links TRBV28 with TRBJ2-5, with D maybe TRBD1 (5 bases). CDR3 length equals 14 residues. Between the trimmed V and J ends, which lost 6 bases and 4 bases, there was a span of 15 bases. Germline V gene data show CDR1 as MDHEN and CDR2 as SYDVKM. This CDR3 is CASREDSPGETQYF. The CDR3 nucleotides read TGTGCCAGCAGGGAAGACAGCCCGGGAGAGACCCAGTACTTC.

This clonotype was picked up many times. The V gene is TRBV5-1, the J gene TRBJ1-1; no firm D call. The V gene lost 1 base and the J gene lost 1 base, with 5 bases spanning the gap. The CDR3 has 13 residues. Germline CDR1 reads SGHRS; CDR2 reads YFSETQ. CDR3: CASSLNQNTEAFF. Written as DNA, the CDR3 is TGCGCCAGCAGCTTGAATCAGAACACTGAAGCTTTCTTT.

This clonotype appeared many times. J is TRBJ1-1 and V is TRBV5-5; D is ambiguous. There are 16 residues in the CDR3. V was clipped by 1 base and J by 1 base, with 14 bases between them. CDR1 and CDR2 (germline): SGHKS, YYEKEE (reference sequence). The CDR3 coding sequence is TGTGCCAGCAGCTTGTGGAGGGCGTCGGGGAACACTGAAGCTTTCTTT. This sequence encodes CASSLWRASGNTEAFF.

This clonotype was seen many times. The J gene is TRBJ1-2, the V gene TRBV7-2, with D uncertain. CDR3 length equals 12 residues. Germline assignment: CDR1 SGHTA and CDR2 FQGNSA. The V and J ends lost 5 bases and 3 bases respectively, with 7 bases between them. Written as DNA, the CDR3 is TGTGCCAGCAGCCCCCAGGACTATGGCTACACCTTC. It translates to CASSPQDYGYTF.

This clonotype was seen ten or more times. The CDR3 coding sequence is TGTGCCAGCAGTGACCGGGGGGGGTACGAGCAGTACTTC. Amino acid sequence: CASSDRGGYEQYF. This chain uses TRBV28 with TRBJ2-7; 8 bases align to TRBD2. V dropped 5 bases and J dropped 4; count of bases not matched to a gene: 4. CDR3 length equals 13 residues. CDR1 MDHEN and CDR2 SYDVKM come from the germline V gene.